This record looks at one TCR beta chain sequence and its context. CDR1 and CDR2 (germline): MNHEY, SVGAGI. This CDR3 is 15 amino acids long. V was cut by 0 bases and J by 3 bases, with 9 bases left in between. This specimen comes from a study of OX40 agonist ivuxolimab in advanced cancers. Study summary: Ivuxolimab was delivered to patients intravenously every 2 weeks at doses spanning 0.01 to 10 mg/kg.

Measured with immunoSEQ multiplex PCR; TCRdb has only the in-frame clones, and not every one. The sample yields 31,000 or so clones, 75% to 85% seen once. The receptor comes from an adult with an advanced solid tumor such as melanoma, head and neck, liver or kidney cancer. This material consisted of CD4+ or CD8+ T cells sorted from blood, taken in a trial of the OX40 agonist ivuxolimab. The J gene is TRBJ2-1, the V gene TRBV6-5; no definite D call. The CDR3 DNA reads TGTGCCAGCAGTTACTCGGAGAGCCGCTACAATGAGCAGTTCTTC. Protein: CASSYSESRYNEQFF.